The T cell receptor (beta chain) under discussion was sequenced for a study of T-cell reconstitution after alpha-beta-depleted transplantation in children. Study-wide results and caveats: Among T cells one year after transplant, newly produced cells accounted for most counts and diversity.

This sample's TCRbeta library carried unique molecular identifier barcodes. MiXCR was run by TCRdb on the PCR reads, yielding one entry per CDR3 protein. The sample has around 200,000 distinct CDR3 sequences, roughly 8.1% seen once. This clonotype occurred many times. Its antigen is still unknown. The sequence was obtained from a male patient aged 2 to 9 who had a stem cell transplant for acute myeloid leukemia, so the T cells may come from the graft donor. The specimen comprised PBMCs, mostly from graft donor cells, sampled 360 days after TCRalphabeta/CD19-depleted stem cell transplant.

The CDR3 bases are TGCAGCTCTCGGACAGTAACGGAGACCCAGTACTTC. Translation gives CSSRTVTETQYF. The chain uses TRBV29-1 and TRBJ2-5; D may be TRBD1 (6 bases). The length of the CDR3 is 12 residues. Germline lookup yields CDR1 SQVTM and CDR2 ANQGSEA. Trimming took 8 bases from V and 5 from J, leaving 15 bases between them.